This TCR beta chain was observed in a study of STAT5B mutations in CD4+ large granular lymphocyte leukemia. The wider study: Among healthy controls, a particular HLA allele went with more CDR3 'QG' motifs.

Points from the study as a whole: Patient CD4-sorted repertoires stayed more clonal than healthy ones after leukemic-clone removal. Main leukemic clonotypes were patient-specific, but about 25% appeared at low frequency elsewhere. 8/27 top patient clones versus 2/35 control clones were TRBV06-family.

Clones were read by immunoSEQ multiplex PCR, and TCRdb kept only the in-frame ones, dropping some. The data show about 30,000 clones, 65% to 80% seen once. Details on this clone: Its antigen is not identified.

V was clipped by 8 bases and J by 0 bases, with 10 bases between them. The CDR3 has 13 amino acids. Germline CDR1 MNHNS, CDR2 SASEGT. The rearrangement joins TRBV6-1 to TRBJ1-1; D gene uncertain. The specimen was CD4+ T cells from blood buffy coats. The clonotype was recovered from a human donor in good health. The CDR3 nucleotides read TGTGCCAGCGAGGTGGATTTGAACACTGAAGCTTTCTTT. Translating gives CASEVDLNTEAFF.